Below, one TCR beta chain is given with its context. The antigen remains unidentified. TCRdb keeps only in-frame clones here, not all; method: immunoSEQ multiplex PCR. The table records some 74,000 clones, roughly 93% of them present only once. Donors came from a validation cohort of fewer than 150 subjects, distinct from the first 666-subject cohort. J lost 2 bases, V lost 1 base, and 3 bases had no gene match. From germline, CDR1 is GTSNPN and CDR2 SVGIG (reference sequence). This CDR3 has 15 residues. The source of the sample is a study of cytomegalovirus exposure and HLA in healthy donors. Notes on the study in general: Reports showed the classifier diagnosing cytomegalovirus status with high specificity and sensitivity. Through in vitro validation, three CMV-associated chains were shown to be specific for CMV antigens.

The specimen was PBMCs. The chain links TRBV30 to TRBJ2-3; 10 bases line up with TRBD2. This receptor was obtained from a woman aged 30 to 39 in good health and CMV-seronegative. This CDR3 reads CAWSAGLATTDTQYF. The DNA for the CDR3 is TGTGCCTGGAGTGCGGGACTAGCGACCACAGATACGCAGTATTTT.